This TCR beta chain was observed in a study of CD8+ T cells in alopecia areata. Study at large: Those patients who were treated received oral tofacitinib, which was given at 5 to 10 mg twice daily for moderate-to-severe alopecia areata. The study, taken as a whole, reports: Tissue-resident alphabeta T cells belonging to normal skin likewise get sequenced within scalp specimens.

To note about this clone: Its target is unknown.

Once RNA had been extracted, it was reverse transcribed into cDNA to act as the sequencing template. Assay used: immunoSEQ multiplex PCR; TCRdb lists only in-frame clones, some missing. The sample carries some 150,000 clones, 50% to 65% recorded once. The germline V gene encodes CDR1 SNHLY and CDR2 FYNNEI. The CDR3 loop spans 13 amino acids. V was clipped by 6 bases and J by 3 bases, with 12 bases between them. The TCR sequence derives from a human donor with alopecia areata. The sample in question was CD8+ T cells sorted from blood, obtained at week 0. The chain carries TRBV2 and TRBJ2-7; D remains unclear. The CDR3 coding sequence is TGTGCCAGCAGGATTACGCCGAGCTACGAGCAGTACTTC. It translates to CASRITPSYEQYF.